Described below is a single T cell receptor (beta chain) sequence and its context. Germline V gene data show CDR1 as MNHEY and CDR2 as SVGAGI. The CDR3 is 14 amino acids. V was clipped by 6 bases and J by 1 base, with 12 bases between them. The data belong to a study of blood T cell repertoires in COVID-19. Overall study context: The study drew acute and convalescent COVID-19 samples from the United States, Italy and Spain. Sources were T cells, B-cell-depleted T cells, or PBMCs; the material itself was cDNA or gDNA.

In the authors' methods: The authors estimated nucleated cell counts from reference gene primer amplification. TCRdb's table, derived via immunoSEQ multiplex PCR, lists solely in-frame clones and lacks some. V and J calls and clone size follow that table, whereas D and trimming were derived from the DNA. The table includes roughly 50,000 clones, 80% to 90% detected once. Sequenced material: peripheral blood. The TCR comes from a woman older than 75 with COVID-19, enrolled during active disease. V and J are TRBV6-5 and TRBJ1-1; D is uncertain. The CDR3 sequence: CASRHHAQNTEAFF. CDR3 sequence (DNA): TGTGCCAGCAGACACCATGCCCAGAACACTGAAGCTTTCTTT.